This TCR beta chain was found in a study of blood T cell repertoires in COVID-19. About the study: The cDNA or gDNA used as material had been derived from T cells, B-cell-depleted T cells, or PBMCs.

Followed longitudinally, the Seattle patients had been enrolled during active infection. The length of the CDR3 is 14 residues. Looked up from germline, CDR1 is SQVTM and CDR2 is ANQGSEA. V was cut by 8 bases and J by 0 bases, with 17 bases left in between. Clones were sequenced by immunoSEQ multiplex PCR, and TCRdb holds only the in-frame ones, with some missing. The repertoire holds roughly 160,000 clones, with around four fifths as singletons. Sequencing input: peripheral blood. The chain has TRBV29-1 and TRBJ2-7, with D possibly TRBD1 on 6 matching bases. This TCR was sampled from an elderly woman with COVID-19, enrolled during active disease. CDR3 in amino acids: CSYSRTASSYEQYF. The CDR3 DNA follows: TGCAGCTACTCCAGGACAGCTAGCTCCTACGAGCAGTACTTC.